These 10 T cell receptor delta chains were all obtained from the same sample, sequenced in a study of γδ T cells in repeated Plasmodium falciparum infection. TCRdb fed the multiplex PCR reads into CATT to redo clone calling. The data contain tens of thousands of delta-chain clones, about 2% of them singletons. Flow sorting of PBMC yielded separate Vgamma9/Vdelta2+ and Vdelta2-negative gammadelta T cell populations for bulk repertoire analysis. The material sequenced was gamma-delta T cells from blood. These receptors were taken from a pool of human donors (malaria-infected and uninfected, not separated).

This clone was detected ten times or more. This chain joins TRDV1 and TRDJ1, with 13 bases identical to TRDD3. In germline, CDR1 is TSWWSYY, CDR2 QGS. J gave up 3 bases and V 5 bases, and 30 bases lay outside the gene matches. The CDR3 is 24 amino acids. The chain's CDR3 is CALGPTRSPFLYWGIRLRPDKLIF. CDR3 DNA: TGTGCTCTTGGGCCAACTCGAAGTCCCTTCTTGTACTGGGGGATACGGTTGAGACCCGATAAACTCATCTTT.

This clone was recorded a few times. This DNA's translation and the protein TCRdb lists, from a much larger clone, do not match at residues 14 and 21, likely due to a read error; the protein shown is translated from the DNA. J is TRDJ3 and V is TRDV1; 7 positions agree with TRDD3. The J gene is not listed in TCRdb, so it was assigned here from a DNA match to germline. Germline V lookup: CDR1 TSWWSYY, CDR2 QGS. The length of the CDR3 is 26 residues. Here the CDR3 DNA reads TGTGCTCTTGGGGAACTCAACCCCCCTACGTTGGAAGTCCGGGGGATTAGCTCCTGGGACGCCCGACAGATGTTTTTC. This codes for CALGELNPPTLEVRGISSWDARQMFF.

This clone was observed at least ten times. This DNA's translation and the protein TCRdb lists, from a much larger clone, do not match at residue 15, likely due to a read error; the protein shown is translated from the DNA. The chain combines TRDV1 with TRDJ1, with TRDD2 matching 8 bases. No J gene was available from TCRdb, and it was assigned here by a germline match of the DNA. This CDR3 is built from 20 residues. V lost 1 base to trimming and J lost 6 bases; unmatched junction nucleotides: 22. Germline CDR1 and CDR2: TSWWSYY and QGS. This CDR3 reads CALGEQKDFLRFRGPYKLIF. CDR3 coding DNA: TGTGCTCTTGGGGAACAAAAAGACTTCCTACGTTTTCGGGGGCCCTATAAACTCATCTTT.

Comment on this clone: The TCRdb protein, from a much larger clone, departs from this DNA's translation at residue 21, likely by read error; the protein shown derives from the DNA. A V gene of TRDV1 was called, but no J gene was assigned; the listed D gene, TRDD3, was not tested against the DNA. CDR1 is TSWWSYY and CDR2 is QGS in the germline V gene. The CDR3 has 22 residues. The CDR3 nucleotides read TGTGCTCTTGGGGACCCCCCCCCTACACACATGCCCTACTGTTGGTACACCGATAAACTCACCTTT. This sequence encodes CALGDPPPTHMPYCWYTDKLTF.

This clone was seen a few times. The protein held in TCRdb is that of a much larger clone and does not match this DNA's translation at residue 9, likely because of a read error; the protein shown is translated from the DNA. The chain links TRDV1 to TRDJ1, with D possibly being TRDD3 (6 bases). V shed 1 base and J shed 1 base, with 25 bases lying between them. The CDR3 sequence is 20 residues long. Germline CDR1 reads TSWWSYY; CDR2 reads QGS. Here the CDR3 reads CALGERKTSLGTRRTDKLIF. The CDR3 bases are TGTGCTCTTGGGGAACGAAAAACCTCCCTGGGGACAAGGCGCACCGATAAACTCATCTTT.

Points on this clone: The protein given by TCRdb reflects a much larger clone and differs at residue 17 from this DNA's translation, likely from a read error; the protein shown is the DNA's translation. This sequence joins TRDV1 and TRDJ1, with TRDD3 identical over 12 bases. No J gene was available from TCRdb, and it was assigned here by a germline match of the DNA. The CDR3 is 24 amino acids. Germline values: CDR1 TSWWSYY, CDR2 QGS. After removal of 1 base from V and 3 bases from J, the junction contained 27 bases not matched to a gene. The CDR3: CALGEQAPYHTHWGILRRADKLIF. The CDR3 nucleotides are TGTGCTCTTGGGGAACAGGCCCCTTACCACACCCACTGGGGGATACTGCGCAGGGCCGATAAACTCATCTTT.

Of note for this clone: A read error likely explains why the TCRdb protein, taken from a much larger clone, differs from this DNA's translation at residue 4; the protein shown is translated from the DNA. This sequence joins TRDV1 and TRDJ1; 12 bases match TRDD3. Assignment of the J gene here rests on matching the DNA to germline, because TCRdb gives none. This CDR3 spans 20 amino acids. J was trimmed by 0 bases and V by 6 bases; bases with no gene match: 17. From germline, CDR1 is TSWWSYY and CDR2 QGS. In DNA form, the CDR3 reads TGTGCTCTTGGCAAGCGGCCTGGGGGATACGGCGTTTCGTACACCGATAAACTCATCTTT. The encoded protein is CALGKRPGGYGVSYTDKLIF.

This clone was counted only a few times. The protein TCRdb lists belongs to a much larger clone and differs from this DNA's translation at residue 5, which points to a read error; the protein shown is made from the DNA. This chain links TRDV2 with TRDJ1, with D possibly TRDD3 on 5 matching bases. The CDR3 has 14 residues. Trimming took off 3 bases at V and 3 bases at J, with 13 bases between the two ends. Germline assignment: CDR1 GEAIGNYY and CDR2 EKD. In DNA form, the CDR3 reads TGTGCCTGTGACTCCTTGGGGCTCGCCGATAAACTCATCTTT. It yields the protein CACDSLGLADKLIF.

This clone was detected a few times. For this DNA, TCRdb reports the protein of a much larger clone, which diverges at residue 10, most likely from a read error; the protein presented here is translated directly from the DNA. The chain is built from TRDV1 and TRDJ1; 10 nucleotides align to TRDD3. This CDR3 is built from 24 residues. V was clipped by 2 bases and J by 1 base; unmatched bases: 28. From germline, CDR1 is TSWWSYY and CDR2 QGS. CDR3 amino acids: CALGEKRVGDFLFWGILCTDKLIF. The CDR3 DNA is TGTGCTCTTGGGGAAAAGAGGGTTGGGGACTTCCTGTTTTGGGGGATACTATGCACCGATAAACTCATCTTT.

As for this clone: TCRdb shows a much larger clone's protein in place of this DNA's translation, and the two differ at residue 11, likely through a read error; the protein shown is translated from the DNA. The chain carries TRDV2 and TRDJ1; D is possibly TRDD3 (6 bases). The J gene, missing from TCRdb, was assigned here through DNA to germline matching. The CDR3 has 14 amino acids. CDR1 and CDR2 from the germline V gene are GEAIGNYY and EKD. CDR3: CACDTIGDADELIF. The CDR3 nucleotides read TGTGCCTGTGACACCATAGGGGATGCCGATGAACTCATCTTT.